The 2 T cell receptor beta chains presented below share a single source sample, sequenced in a study of blood T cells in healthy people across ages. A J-beta primer mix and a sample-barcoded 5' primer were used in a second PCR of roughly 6 to 12 cycles. TCRdb reprocessed the 5' RACE reads via MiXCR and lists one record per CDR3 protein. Of about 800,000 distinct CDR3 sequences in the sample, approximately 25% are singletons; the top ten hold approximately 3.7%. The same sample was also used in a study of T cells of mothers and their children.

The sample consisted of blood. All receptors come from a boy younger than 18 in good health.

The rearrangement joins TRBV2 to TRBJ1-6; weak D call: TRBD1 (5 bases). The germline V gene has CDR1 SNHLY and CDR2 FYNNEI. CDR3 size: 15 residues. Trimming stripped 7 bases from V and 9 bases from J, with 19 bases between. CDR3: CASNEVGGQGSPLHF. In nucleotides, the CDR3 is TGTGCCAGCAATGAGGTCGGCGGGCAGGGTTCACCCCTCCACTTT.

In its sample, this clonotype was seen a few times. The V gene is TRBV6-5, the J gene TRBJ2-1, with D hard to call. TRBJ2-7 explains the end of the DNA better; the J call may be wrong. There are 14 residues in the CDR3. Germline V gene sequence: CDR1 MNHEY, CDR2 SVGAGI. For the CDR3, the DNA is TGTGCCAGCAGTTACTCGACGGGTGTCTACGAGCAGTACTTC. Its translation is CASSYSTGVYEQYF.